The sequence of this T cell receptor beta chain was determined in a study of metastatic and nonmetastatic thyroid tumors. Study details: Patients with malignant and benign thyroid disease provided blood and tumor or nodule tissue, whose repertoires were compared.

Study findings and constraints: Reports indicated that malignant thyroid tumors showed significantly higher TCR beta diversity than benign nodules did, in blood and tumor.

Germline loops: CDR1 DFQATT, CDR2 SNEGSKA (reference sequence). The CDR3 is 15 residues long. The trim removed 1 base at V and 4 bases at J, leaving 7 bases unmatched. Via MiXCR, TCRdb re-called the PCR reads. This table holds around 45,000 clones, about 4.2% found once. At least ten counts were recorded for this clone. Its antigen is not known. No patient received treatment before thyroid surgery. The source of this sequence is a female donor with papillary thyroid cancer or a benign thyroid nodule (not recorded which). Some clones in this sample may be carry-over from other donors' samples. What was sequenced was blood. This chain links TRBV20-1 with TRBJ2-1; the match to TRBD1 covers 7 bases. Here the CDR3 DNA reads TGCAGTGCTAGAGCCGACAGGGCGATGTACAATGAGCAGTTCTTC. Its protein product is CSARADRAMYNEQFF.